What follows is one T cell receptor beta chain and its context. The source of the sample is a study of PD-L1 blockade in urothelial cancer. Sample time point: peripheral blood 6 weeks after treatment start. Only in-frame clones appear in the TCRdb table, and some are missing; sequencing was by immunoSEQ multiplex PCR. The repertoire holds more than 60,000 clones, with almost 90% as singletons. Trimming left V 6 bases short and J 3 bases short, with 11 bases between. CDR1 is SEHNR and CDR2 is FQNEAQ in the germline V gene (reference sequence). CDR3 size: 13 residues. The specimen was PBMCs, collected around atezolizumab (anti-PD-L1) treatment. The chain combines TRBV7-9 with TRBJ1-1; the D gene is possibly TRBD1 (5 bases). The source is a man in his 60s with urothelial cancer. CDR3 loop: CASSLSGDTEAFF. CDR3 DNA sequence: TGTGCCAGCAGTCTCTCGGGGGACACTGAAGCTTTCTTT.